The present entry profiles one T cell receptor (beta chain) with its context. Its antigen is currently not known. There are no base qualities to consult, and no much larger clone falls within one base. Reading the germline V gene (reference sequence) gives CDR1 DFQATT and CDR2 SNEGSKA. The CDR3 covers 13 residues, taking in both the cysteine and the phenylalanine. The only DNA kept is the CDR3, 39 bases in frame from the first base. V sheds 6 bases and J sheds 5 bases, leaving 16 bases between their ends. RNA was extracted using the RNeasy kit, and roughly 0.5 to 1 microgram was reverse transcribed with random hexamers. The immunoSEQ multiplex PCR assay, which covers 54 Vbeta and 13 Jbeta segments, was used to amplify TCR beta CDR3 regions. Bias from PCR amplification was corrected by using a synthetic template baseline for primer optimization and for computational correction. From the authors' description of their analysis: Reads were assigned to V, D and J genes according to IMGT and analyzed in immunoSEQ Analyzer, with only productive sequences retained. To calculate clonality, Shannon entropy was normalized by log2 of the number of productive unique sequences and then subtracted from one. For each patient and control, public and private clones were evaluated among the 100 most prevalent clones. Clones were defined as Susac-specific when absent from the healthy and MS cohorts, from approximately 1,100 published viral clones and from other ImmuneACCESS disease sequences. TCRdb handled the public reads itself, with Q25 trimming in fastp and clone calling in MiXCR, and kept productive beta chains. Entries that share a CDR3 protein sequence are merged under the most common genes and DNA. V and J calls and clone size were set by TCRdb, not the authors. The sample table holds roughly 150,000 distinct CDR3 sequences, of which around 93% were seen once. The ten largest account for roughly 0.13% of the sample.

This sample is drawn from a study of CD8 T cells in Susac syndrome (dated by TCRdb to the late 2010s). At the level of the whole study: Whether CD8+ T cell activation and differentiation in Susac syndrome was antigen driven was tested using repertoire sequencing. Broader findings and caveats from the paper: The number of individuals in the TCR sequencing and HLA analysis was acknowledged as relatively small.

High-throughput TCR beta sequencing profiled peripheral blood CD8+ and CD4+ T cells from healthy donors, Susac syndrome patients and multiple sclerosis patients. Healthy donors were included as age- and sex-matched controls. Bulk CD8+ and CD4+ T cells were purified magnetically by negative isolation, whereas CD8+ TEMRA cells were enriched by FACS. Blood was collected in EDTA tubes and processed within 24 hours, with PBMCs isolated through density gradient centrifugation. PBMCs intended for TCR sequencing were cryopreserved in liquid nitrogen and thawed later in a water bath at 37 degrees C. The sorted or isolated CD4+, CD8+ and CD8+ TEMRA cells had a purity of 90% or higher.

The TCR comes from a human donor in good health. The sample consisted of CD4+ T cells from PBMCs. This chain is built from TRBV20-1 and TRBJ2-5; the D region may be TRBD1 or TRBD2, each matching 5 bases equally. The sequenced DNA: TGCAGTGCCCAGATCGGGGCCCGGGAGACCCAGTACTTC. Translated, this gives CSAQIGARETQYF.